Below, 6 T cell receptor beta chains from the same sample are listed, as sequenced in a study of cytomegalovirus exposure and HLA in healthy donors. Primers for the PCR totalled 60 Vbeta and 13 Jbeta. The data were produced by immunoSEQ multiplex PCR, yet TCRdb's version contains in-frame clones alone and is incomplete. The profile covers some 65,000 clones, with around 68% appearing a single time and approximately 11% taken by the ten largest. Sequenced: PBMCs. These receptors were obtained from a woman aged 25-40 years in good health and CMV-seronegative.

This clone was counted between two and nine times. V is TRBV5-1 and J is TRBJ1-1, with a tentative D call TRBD1 (5 bases). Germline values: CDR1 SGHRS, CDR2 YFSETQ. The V end was cut by 4 bases, the J end by 3 bases, with 10 bases between. CDR3 length: 13 residues. The CDR3 sequence: CASSPKTDTEAFF. CDR3 bases: TGCGCCAGCAGCCCAAAGACAGACACTGAAGCTTTCTTT. Full variable domain (rest looked up from reference TRBV5-1 and TRBJ1-1): KAGVTQTPRYLIKTRGQQVTLSCSPISGHRSVSWYQQTPGQGLQFLFEYFSETQRNKGNFPGRFSGRQFSNSRSEMNVSTLELGDSALYLCASSPKTDTEAFFGQGTRLTVV.

This sequence joins TRBV6-5 and TRBJ2-3, with TRBD2 matching over 12 bases. The CDR3 is made up of 15 amino acids. Losses at the gene ends were 5 bases for V and 5 bases for J; bases not matched to a gene: 5. Germline CDR1 and CDR2: MNHEY and SVGAGI. CDR3 amino acids: CASSHPTSGGDTQYF. DNA for the CDR3: TGTGCCAGCAGTCACCCGACTAGCGGGGGAGATACGCAGTATTTT.

The rearrangement links TRBV5-1 to TRBJ1-1, with a possible D match to TRBD1 (6 bases). The CDR3 consists of 15 residues. CDR1 and CDR2 from the germline V gene are SGHRS and YFSETQ. Trimming shortened V by 0 bases and J by 5 bases, and 14 bases separated the two germline ends. The CDR3 sequence is CASSLGGGGGTEAFF. As DNA, the CDR3 is TGCGCCAGCAGCTTGGGGGGGGGCGGAGGTACTGAAGCTTTCTTT.

V gene TRBV6-6 combines with J gene TRBJ2-7; TRBD1 agrees at 7 bases. Trimming removed 6 bases from V and 0 bases from J; junction bases left unmatched: 8. The CDR3 is made up of 15 amino acids. Germline V lookup: CDR1 MNHNY, CDR2 SVGAGI (reference sequence). The CDR3 region is CASSLDRPHSYEQYF. CDR3 in DNA: TGTGCCAGCAGCTTGGACAGGCCCCACTCCTACGAGCAGTACTTC.

This clone was seen only a few times. The V call is TRBV6-1, the J call TRBJ1-1, with 7 positions matching TRBD1. CDR1 MNHNS and CDR2 SASEGT come from the germline V gene. The CDR3 spans 15 residues. Trimming removed 4 bases from V and 2 bases from J; junction bases left unmatched: 7. CDR3 region: CASSARTGLNTEAFF. The CDR3 DNA follows: TGTGCCAGCAGTGCCCGGACAGGACTTAACACTGAAGCTTTCTTT.

The chain carries TRBV18 and TRBJ2-7; 13 bases are shared with TRBD2. The length of the CDR3 is 14 residues. Germline V lookup: CDR1 KGHSH, CDR2 LQKENI. V dropped 5 bases and J dropped 4; count of bases not matched to a gene: 2. DNA of the CDR3: TGTGCCAGCTCAGAGGGACTAGCGGGGTACGAGCAGTACTTC. Residues: CASSEGLAGYEQYF.